This T cell receptor beta chain was recorded in a study of shared clonotypes between healthy human individuals. The overall study: The plates for each donor numbered three CD4 naive, three CD4 memory, two CD8 naive and one CD8 memory.

V was trimmed by 1 base and J by 2 bases, leaving 9 bases between them. The germline gives CDR1 SGHTS, CDR2 YDEGEE. The CDR3 spans 14 residues. Per the original methods: For the immunoSEQ data, sequences were junction-only without quality scores, so filtering differed. Sequenced by immunoSEQ multiplex PCR; TCRdb stores in-frame clones only, minus some. V and J calls and clone size follow that table, whereas D and trimming were derived from the DNA. The table records over 2 million clones, 80% to 95% of them present only once. The sequence came from a man younger than 35 in good health. Some clones in this sample may be carry-over from other donors' samples. Sequencing was carried out using naive CD4+ T cells from PBMCs. As for subset: CD45RA+ positively selected. The rearrangement joins TRBV5-8 to TRBJ1-1; TRBD1 is a possible D gene (5 bases). Written as DNA, the CDR3 is TGTGCCAGCAGCTTGAGAGGGGTTAACACTGAAGCTTTCTTT. It translates to CASSLRGVNTEAFF.